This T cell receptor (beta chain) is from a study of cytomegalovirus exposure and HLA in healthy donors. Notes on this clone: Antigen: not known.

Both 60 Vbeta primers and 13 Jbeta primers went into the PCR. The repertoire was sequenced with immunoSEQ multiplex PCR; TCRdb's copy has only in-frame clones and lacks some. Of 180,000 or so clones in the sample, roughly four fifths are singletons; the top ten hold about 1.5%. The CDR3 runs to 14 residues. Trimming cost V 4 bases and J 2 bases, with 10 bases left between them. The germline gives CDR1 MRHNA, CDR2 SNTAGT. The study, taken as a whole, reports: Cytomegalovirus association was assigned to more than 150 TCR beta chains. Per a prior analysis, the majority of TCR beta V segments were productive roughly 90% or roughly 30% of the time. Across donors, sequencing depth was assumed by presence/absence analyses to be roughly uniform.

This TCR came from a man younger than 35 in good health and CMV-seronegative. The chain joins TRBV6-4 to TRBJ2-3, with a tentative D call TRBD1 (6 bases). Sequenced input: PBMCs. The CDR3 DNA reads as TGTGCCAGCAGTGCTGACAGGTACACAGATACGCAGTATTTT. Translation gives CASSADRYTDTQYF.